A single T cell receptor beta chain is shown here with its context. The CDR3 length is 16 residues. Germline assignment: CDR1 SGHTS and CDR2 YDEGEE. The V and J ends lost 0 bases and 2 bases respectively, with 13 bases between them. This specimen belongs to a study of blood T cell repertoires in COVID-19. Background on the study: The United States, Italy and Spain were the sources of the acute and convalescent COVID-19 samples. T cells, B-cell-depleted T cells, or PBMCs supplied cDNA or gDNA.

Authors' processing steps: Nucleated cell counts were estimated from reference gene primer amplification. TCRdb's table, derived via immunoSEQ multiplex PCR, lists solely in-frame clones and lacks some. Clone size and V and J calls were adopted from that table, with D and trimming inferred from the DNA. Among about 140,000 clones listed, 70% to 90% were seen once. Sequenced input: peripheral blood. The clonotype originates from a man between 45 and 60 years old with acute or convalescent COVID-19. The V call is TRBV5-8, the J call TRBJ2-3; perhaps TRBD2 as D (5 bases). Written as DNA, the CDR3 is TGTGCCAGCAGCTTGGTATTAGCGCGAAACACAGATACGCAGTATTTT. Amino acid sequence: CASSLVLARNTDTQYF.